These 11 T cell receptor beta chains came from one sample sequenced in a study of T cell responses to AZD1222 COVID-19 vaccine. Profiling relied on immunoSEQ multiplex PCR, and the TCRdb table lists in-frame clones only, not all of them. This repertoire shows 78,000 or so clones, around 89% found once; its top ten account for about 20%. Sequenced here: peripheral blood, sampled on day 0 of AZD1222 vaccination. The receptors stem from an adult in good health.

This chain joins TRBV19 and TRBJ1-6; TRBD1 is a possible D gene (6 bases). The germline gives CDR1 LNHDA, CDR2 SQIVND (reference sequence). The CDR3 is 18 amino acids. Trimming took 4 bases from V and 7 from J, leaving 23 bases between them. In DNA, the CDR3 is TGTGCCAGTAGTACTAAAGGGGCAGGGGAAAGTCGGAATTCACCCCTCCACTTT. This sequence encodes CASSTKGAGESRNSPLHF. The full variable domain, in which reference TRBV19 and TRBJ1-6 provide the parts outside the CDR3, is DGGITQSPKYLFRKEGQNVTLSCEQNLNHDAMYWYRQDPGQGLRLIYYSQIVNDFQKGDIAEGYSVSREKKESFPLTVTSAQKNPTAFYLCASSTKGAGESRNSPLHFGNGTRLTVT.

The chain carries TRBV10-3 and TRBJ2-3, with D hard to call. The CDR3 covers 12 residues. Trimming took off 7 bases at V and 4 bases at J, with 9 bases between the two ends. The germline gives CDR1 ENHRY, CDR2 SYGVKD. This chain's CDR3 is CAITNGADTQYF. CDR3 sequence (DNA): TGTGCCATCACTAACGGTGCAGATACGCAGTATTTT.

This clone was counted a single time. The J gene is TRBJ1-4, the V gene TRBV7-2; D is ambiguous. Trimming removed 3 bases from V and 4 bases from J, with 12 bases in between. CDR3 length: 15 residues. Germline loops: CDR1 SGHTA, CDR2 FQGNSA. The CDR3 DNA reads TGTGCCAGCAGCTTGGGGTTCAGAATTAATGAAAAACTGTTTTTT. Translating gives CASSLGFRINEKLFF. Full variable domain (remainder filled in from reference TRBV7-2 and TRBJ1-4): GAGVSQSPSNKVTEKGKDVELRCDPISGHTALYWYRQSLGQGLEFLIYFQGNSAPDKSGLPSDRFSAERTGGSVSTLTIQRTQQEDSAVYLCASSLGFRINEKLFFGSGTQLSVL.

This sequence joins TRBV30 and TRBJ1-1; D might be TRBD1 (6 bases). The CDR3 runs to 13 residues. Trimming pared 4 bases from V and 7 bases from J, leaving 16 bases between. Germline V gives CDR1 GTSNPN, CDR2 SVGIG (reference sequence). The CDR3 reads CAWKGTSANEAFF. In DNA form, the CDR3 reads TGTGCCTGGAAAGGGACAAGCGCTAATGAAGCTTTCTTT.

The chain employs TRBV4-1 and TRBJ2-7, with D unresolved. V was trimmed by 0 bases and J by 2 bases, leaving 17 bases between them. The V gene's germline CDR1 is MGHRA and CDR2 YSYEKL. The CDR3 sequence is 17 residues long. The CDR3 coding sequence is TGCGCCAGCAGCCAAGATACCGTTGGTAGGGCGGCCTACGAGCAGTACTTC. It translates to CASSQDTVGRAAYEQYF.

V and J are TRBV27 and TRBJ2-5; D remains ambiguous. Per germline, CDR1 MNHEY and CDR2 SMNVEV (reference sequence). The CDR3 sequence is 13 residues long. The V and J ends lost 6 bases and 1 base respectively, with 9 bases between them. The CDR3 sequence: CASSFSFQETQYF. In nucleotides, the CDR3 is TGTGCCAGCAGCTTTAGCTTCCAAGAGACCCAGTACTTC.

The gene calls are TRBV27 and TRBJ2-7; D uncertain. This CDR3 region has 13 residues. Germline CDR1 and CDR2: MNHEY and SMNVEV (reference sequence). The V end was cut by 4 bases, the J end by 3 bases, with 10 bases between. The CDR3 DNA reads TGTGCCAGCAGTTCCCTTCACTTCTACGAGCAGTACTTC. Translation gives CASSSLHFYEQYF.

The CDR3 protein is CASSTDPGQGGHEQYF. In nucleotides, the CDR3 is TGTGCCAGCAGCACCGACCCGGGACAGGGTGGCCACGAGCAGTACTTC. This sequence joins TRBV11-2 and TRBJ2-7; 9 bases agree with TRBD1. The CDR3 covers 16 residues. Germline loops: CDR1 SGHAT, CDR2 FQNNGV. Germline trimming cut 5 bases from V and 5 bases from J; bases unmatched to any gene: 13.

V and J are TRBV5-6 and TRBJ1-2; D gene ambiguous. The V and J ends lost 5 bases and 5 bases respectively, with 10 bases between them. This CDR3 has 12 amino acids. The V gene's germline CDR1 is SGHDT and CDR2 YYEEEE. The CDR3 nucleotides read TGTGCCAGCAGTTTAAAGGAATATGGCTACACCTTC. Protein product: CASSLKEYGYTF. The whole variable domain, filled in from reference TRBV5-6 and TRBJ1-2, reads DAGVTQSPTHLIKTRGQQVTLRCSPKSGHDTVSWYQQALGQGPQFIFQYYEEEERQRGNFPDRFSGHQFPNYSSELNVNALLLGDSALYLCASSLKEYGYTFGSGTRLTVV.

CDR3 sequence: CASSPQLRGMNTEAFF. The CDR3 DNA reads as TGTGCCAGCAGCCCACAACTCAGGGGAATGAACACTGAAGCTTTCTTT. The chain recombines TRBV27 with TRBJ1-1; tentatively, D is TRBD1 (6 bases). Trimming stripped 6 bases from V and 0 bases from J, with 17 bases between. The V gene's germline CDR1 is MNHEY and CDR2 SMNVEV (reference sequence). The CDR3 is made up of 16 amino acids.

The chain recombines TRBV7-9 with TRBJ1-5; possible D gene TRBD1, 5 bases. Per germline, CDR1 SEHNR and CDR2 FQNEAQ (reference sequence). Between the trimmed V and J ends, which lost 1 base and 6 bases, there was a span of 13 bases. The CDR3 is made up of 15 amino acids. CDR3 coding DNA: TGTGCCAGCAGCTTAGGTGCATCGGGGACTCAGCCCCAGCATTTT. Amino acid sequence: CASSLGASGTQPQHF.